This TCR beta chain comes out of a study of T cells in Graves' hyperthyroidism and ophthalmopathy (dated by TCRdb to between 2019 and 2020). For the wider study: Peripheral blood was collected at initial diagnosis, before any treatment. A discovery cohort of roughly 96 patients, approximately 45 with Graves' ophthalmopathy and about 60 with stable Graves' hyperthyroidism, was used to find distinguishing TCR V-J signatures. Thyroid tissue and blood T-cell repertoires from more than five Graves' hyperthyroidism patients were also compared in the study. The 90 to 100 discovery patients were randomly split 7:3 into training and test sets. TCR Vbeta CDR3 sequencing of some 140 peripheral blood samples (about 45 ophthalmopathy, 75 to 80 hyperthyroidism and 17 progressor patients) is reported in the paper. After sampling, hyperthyroidism patients received methimazole starting at 30 mg daily, and ophthalmopathy patients received high-dose intravenous methylprednisolone. Prospective prediction of ophthalmopathy was tested in an independent validation cohort of approximately 18 hyperthyroidism patients and 15 to 17 patients who later progressed to ophthalmopathy.

The sample holds many counts of this clonotype. Its antigen is currently not known. No quality values exist for individual bases; no much larger clone is one base distant. Amplification of TCR beta CDR3 regions was carried out from RNA transcripts. For the first round of RT-PCR on the TCR CDR3, the HTBI primer set was used together with the Qiagen OneStep RT-PCR kit. A second multiplex PCR round built the libraries, followed by size selection and purification. Libraries were sequenced paired-end with 100 bp reads on an Illumina HiSeq2000. Processing in the source paper ran as follows. SOAPnuke was used to process the raw data, with reads discarded if the reads contained adapters or uncalled bases, had a mean Phred below 15, or lacked an exact constant-primer or identifier match. COPE v1.2.5 was used to merge high-quality paired reads, and clonotypes were defined as unique nucleotide sequences. MiTCR v1.1 was used to align the clonotypes against IMGT TRBV, TRBD and TRBJ reference segments. The analysis included only V-J combinations with a frequency above 0.0001, which together covered about 99% of the repertoires. The TCS score was defined as the ratio of F50 (clonal expansion) to E x V (chaos), calculated using BLOSUM62-based TCRdist between CDR3 peptides within each V-J. Welch's t-statistics and random forest reduced around 510 V-J features to roughly 13, which were used in a naive Bayes classifier (R e1071). Using fastp trimming at Q25 and MiXCR clonotype assembly, TCRdb reanalyzed the public sequencing data and kept in-frame beta chains. Under each unique CDR3 protein, matching rows form one entry showing the most common genes and DNA. TCRdb, rather than the study authors, made the V and J calls. In this sample the table shows about 520,000 distinct CDR3 sequences, approximately 25% of which occur a single time. Clones ranked in the top ten supply roughly 12% of the sample.

Ophthalmopathy patients had moderately to severely active disease, Clinical Activity Score of at least 3, NOSPECS grade of at least 4, and duration under 3 months. The study excluded patients with uncontrolled infections, other autoimmune diseases, pregnancy or lactation. Clinical symptoms, serum thyroxine and TRAb, thyroid ultrasound, and orbital computed tomography formed the basis for the diagnoses. Ficoll-Paque density gradient centrifugation was used to isolate PBMCs from around 10 ml of fresh peripheral blood. Total RNA was extracted with Trizol reagent, and quality was checked on an Agilent 2100 Bioanalyzer. The full study reports these points: During validation, the model predicted progression to ophthalmopathy a median of approximately 7 months ahead of onset, with roughly 65% sensitivity and 72% to 85% specificity. Ophthalmopathy was separated from stable hyperthyroidism by a 13 V-J signature model, with approximately 86% sensitivity and around 81% specificity obtained in cross-validation and 80%/75% obtained in testing. Sample size was not statistically predetermined, and investigators were not blinded to group allocation. Blood samples also contained most of the expanded thyroid clonotypes (frequency above 0.001), which suggests that blood repertoires may reflect thyroid immune responses.

Trimming leaves V shorter by 0 bases and J shorter by 4 bases, with the junction holding 3 bases beyond the gene matches. The CDR3 numbers 15 residues from cysteine through phenylalanine. The DNA shown is the 45-base CDR3, in frame from base 1. The germline V gene gives CDR1 as ENHRY and CDR2 as SYGVKD. Sequenced: blood. The TCR was taken from a woman aged 25 to 39 with Graves' ophthalmopathy. Rearrangement joined TRBV10-3 to TRBJ1-1, with 9 central nucleotides matching TRBD1. DNA sequence: TGTGCCATCAGTGAGTCCTCGGGACAGGGCACTGAAGCTTTCTTT. The encoded protein is CAISESSGQGTEAFF.